This TCR beta chain was captured by sequencing in a study of identical twins. Study-wide points: Insertions were fewer in abundant cord blood beta clonotypes, whereas memory repertoires showed none of this pattern. Alpha sequences that were out-of-frame and twin-shared showed an excess of low generation probability.

As concerns this clonotype: Its cognate antigen is unknown.

From the 5' RACE reads, TCRdb called clonotypes with MiXCR, one entry per CDR3 protein. The sample holds some 1,700,000 distinct CDR3 sequences; under 35% are singletons and the top ten take about 0.3%. There are 16 residues in the CDR3. The V gene lost 4 bases and the J gene lost 1 base, with 14 bases spanning the gap. CDR1 and CDR2 from the germline V gene are LNHNV and YYDKDF (reference sequence). This clonotype was obtained from a newborn girl in good health. This sequence joins TRBV15 and TRBJ2-1; D may match TRBD1 or TRBD2 (7 bases each). Specimen: cord blood. The CDR3 DNA follows: TGTGCCACCAGCAAAAGGGGGCGGGAGTCCTACAATGAGCAGTTCTTC. Amino acids: CATSKRGRESYNEQFF. The whole variable domain, filled in from reference TRBV15 and TRBJ2-1, reads DAMVIQNPRYQVTQFGKPVTLSCSQTLNHNVMYWYQQKSSQAPKLLFHYYDKDFNNEADTPDNFQSRRPNTSFCFLDIRSPGLGDTAMYLCATSKRGRESYNEQFFGPGTRLTVL.